This T cell receptor beta chain was documented in a study of CD8+CD57+ T cells in acquired aplastic anemia listed by TCRdb under 2018. For context, the study as a whole: A mean of roughly 3.2 ug of DNA, ranging from about 0.2 to 27.4 ug, was extracted from sorted CD4+ and CD8+ cells. CD8+CD57+ expansion was defined as a frequency above the mean frequency observed in healthy subjects. General findings and caveats noted by the study authors: Although 25 to 30 CD8+ CDR3 sequences were shared by patients and controls, these sequences appeared highly expressed in patients and within the immunodominant clones of patients. Patients and healthy controls showed no significant difference in CD8+ Simpson's diversity (P=0.060).

Genomic DNA served as template for TCR beta VDJ combination and CDR3 sequence profiling. An Illumina HiSeq 2000 was the platform used for TCR repertoire sequencing. On the authors' methods: Repertoire assessment relied on Simpson's diversity index, CDR3 size and DJ length profiles, and TRBV/TRBJ rearrangement plots. The immunodominant clone was defined as the most abundant DNA sequence in deep sequencing data. CDR3 amino acid sequences were checked for sharing between subjects and were compared against published repertoires and the VDJdb database. TCRdb applied fastp at Q25 and MiXCR to the public reads, then kept only in-frame beta chains. CDR3 protein sequences are deduplicated, and each keeps its most common genes and DNA. The V and J calls follow TCRdb's processing rather than the paper's. This sample comprises 120,000 or so distinct CDR3 sequences, nearly 40% of them detected only once. The ten largest clones take up approximately 2.6% of the sample.

CDR1 and CDR2 (SGHDN, FVKESK) derive from the germline V gene. The germline ends are 18 bases apart after V is trimmed by 5 bases and J by 5 bases. Measured from the cysteine to the phenylalanine, the CDR3 is 16 residues long. The sequence is cut down to CDR3 DNA, 48 bases in frame from base 1. This clonotype was observed at least ten times. Its antigen remains unidentified. No base-level quality is on record; no much larger clone is a single base apart. The patients picked for sequencing were ones in whom flow cytometry had shown an expansion of CD8+CD57+ cells. Every patient had a diagnosis of severe acquired aplastic anemia based on International Study of Aplastic Anemia and Agranulocytosis and Camitta criteria. At the time blood was sampled, none of the patients had received any therapy. TCR repertoires of sorted CD4+ and CD8+ blood T cells from severe aplastic anemia patients and healthy subjects were deep-sequenced in the study. Patients were enrolled in the USA under clinicaltrials.gov protocols 00001620, 01623167, 00001397, 00071045, 00081523 and 00961064. Ficoll-Paque density gradient centrifugation was used to isolate peripheral blood mononuclear cells. CD4+ and CD8+ T cells were sorted by FACS or magnetic beads before DNA extraction.

The clonotype originates from a human donor with aplastic anemia. Sequencing used sorted CD4+, CD8+, or CD8+CD57+ T cells (not recorded which) from PBMCs. The V and J segments used are TRBV14 and TRBJ1-4, and perhaps TRBD1 as D gene, on 6 matching bases. The nucleotides are TGTGCCAGCAGCTTGCGGGGGGGCTTTACAAATGAAAAACTGTTTTTT. Its translation is CASSLRGGFTNEKLFF.